These T cell receptor beta chains were read from a single sample in a study of T-cell reconstitution after alpha-beta-depleted transplantation in children. TCRdb passed the PCR reads through MiXCR, listing each CDR3 protein once. This table holds some 26,000 distinct CDR3 sequences, 18% found once. The sequencing here drew on PBMCs, mostly from graft donor cells, taken 60 days after TCRalphabeta/CD19-depleted stem cell transplant. The origin of the receptors is a male patient between 2 and 10 years old who had a stem cell transplant for acute lymphoblastic leukemia, so the T cells may come from the graft donor. Both conserved end residues are part of each CDR3. Each record gives: J gene, V gene, D gene, CDR3 protein. D genes are given only for firm matches.

TRBJ2-7	TRBV20-1	.	CSARAPLGTYEQYF
TRBJ2-7	TRBV13	TRBD2	CASSLALAEAYEQYF
TRBJ1-1	TRBV7-2	.	CASSSQAGNTEAFF
TRBJ1-6	TRBV5-5	.	CASSFETPSYNSPLHF
TRBJ1-6	TRBV7-2	TRBD1	CASSLQTGADSPLHF
TRBJ2-5	TRBV7-8	.	CASSSPGGRYQETQYF
TRBJ1-2	TRBV28	TRBD1	CASSSGTGGNYGYTF
TRBJ1-1	TRBV28	.	CASSFGGRLNTEAFF
TRBJ2-6	TRBV28	.	CASSTASSGANVLTF
TRBJ1-5	TRBV7-2	.	CASSLGRGNQPQHF
TRBJ1-1	TRBV19	.	CAGEGGNTEAFF
TRBJ2-3	TRBV12-3/TRBV12-4	TRBD2	CASTPTSAYSDTQYF
TRBJ2-1	TRBV30	.	CAWSPGGATSYNEQFF
TRBJ1-6	TRBV5-6	.	CASSLDVGDNSPLHF
TRBJ1-1	TRBV29-1	.	CSATQTDTEAFF